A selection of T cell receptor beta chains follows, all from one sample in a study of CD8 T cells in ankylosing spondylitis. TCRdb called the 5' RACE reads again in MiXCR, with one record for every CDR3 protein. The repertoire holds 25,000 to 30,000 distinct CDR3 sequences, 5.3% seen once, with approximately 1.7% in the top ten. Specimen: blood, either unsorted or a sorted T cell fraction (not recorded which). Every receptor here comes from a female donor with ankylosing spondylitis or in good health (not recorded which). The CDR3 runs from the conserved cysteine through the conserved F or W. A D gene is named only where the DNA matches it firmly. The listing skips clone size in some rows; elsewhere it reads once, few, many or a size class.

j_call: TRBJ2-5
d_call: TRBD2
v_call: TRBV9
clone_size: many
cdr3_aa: CASSVGDYSLQETQYF
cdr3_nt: TGTGCCAGCAGCGTAGGGGACTACTCACTACAAGAGACCCAGTACTTC

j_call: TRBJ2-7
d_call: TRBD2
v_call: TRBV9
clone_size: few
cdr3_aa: CASSVSGGYTYEQYF
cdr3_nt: TGTGCCAGCAGCGTTTCGGGGGGGTATACCTACGAGCAGTACTTC

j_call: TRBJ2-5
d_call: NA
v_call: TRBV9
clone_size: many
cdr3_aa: CASSVAPSGEETQYF
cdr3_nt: TGTGCCAGCAGCGTAGCACCATCAGGCGAAGAGACCCAGTACTTC

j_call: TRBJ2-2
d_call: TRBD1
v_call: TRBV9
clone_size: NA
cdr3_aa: CASSARDREGTGELFF
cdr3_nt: TGTGCCAGCAGCGCCCGGGACAGGGAAGGCACCGGGGAGCTGTTTTTT

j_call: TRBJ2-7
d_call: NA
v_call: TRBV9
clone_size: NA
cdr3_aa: CASSVSGSSNYEQYF
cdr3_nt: TGTGCCAGCAGCGTAAGCGGCAGCAGCAACTACGAGCAGTACTTC

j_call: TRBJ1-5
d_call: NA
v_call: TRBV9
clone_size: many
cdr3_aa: CASSRGQIPTQPQHF
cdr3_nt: TGTGCCAGCAGCCGAGGTCAGATTCCGACTCAGCCCCAGCATTTT

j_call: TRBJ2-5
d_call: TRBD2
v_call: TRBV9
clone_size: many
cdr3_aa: CASSGGLAGGQETQYF
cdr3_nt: TGTGCCAGCAGCGGGGGACTAGCGGGGGGCCAAGAGACCCAGTACTTC

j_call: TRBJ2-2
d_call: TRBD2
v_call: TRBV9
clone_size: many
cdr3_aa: CASSVGLAGGRRTGELFF
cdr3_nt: TGTGCCAGCAGCGTAGGACTAGCGGGGGGTCGTCGCACCGGGGAGCTGTTTTTT

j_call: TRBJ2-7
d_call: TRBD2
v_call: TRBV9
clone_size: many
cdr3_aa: CASSPLPGLATPSEQYF
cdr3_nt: TGTGCCAGCAGCCCCCTTCCCGGACTAGCGACTCCCTCCGAGCAGTACTTC

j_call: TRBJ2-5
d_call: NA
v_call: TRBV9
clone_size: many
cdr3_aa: CASSVDGSGETQYF
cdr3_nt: TGTGCCAGCAGCGTAGACGGGAGTGGGGAGACCCAGTACTTC

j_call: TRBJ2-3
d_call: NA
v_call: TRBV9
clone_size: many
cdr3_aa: CASSVSGWGTDTQYF
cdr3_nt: TGTGCCAGCAGCGTATCGGGGTGGGGGACAGATACGCAGTATTTT

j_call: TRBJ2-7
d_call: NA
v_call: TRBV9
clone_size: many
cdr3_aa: CASSVDYRPDYEQYF
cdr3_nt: TGTGCCAGCAGCGTAGACTATCGACCCGACTACGAGCAGTACTTC

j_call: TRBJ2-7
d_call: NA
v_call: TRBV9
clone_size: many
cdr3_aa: CASSSGADWFYEQYF
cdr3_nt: TGTGCCAGCAGCTCTGGGGCGGATTGGTTCTACGAGCAGTACTTC

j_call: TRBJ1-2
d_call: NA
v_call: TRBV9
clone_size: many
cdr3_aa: CASREPGRDGYTF
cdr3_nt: TGTGCCAGCAGGGAGCCGGGACGAGATGGCTACACCTTC

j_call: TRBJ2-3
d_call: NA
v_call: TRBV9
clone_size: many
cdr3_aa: CASSVEGLPNTQYF
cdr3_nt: TGTGCCAGCAGCGTAGAGGGCCTCCCGAATACGCAGTATTTT

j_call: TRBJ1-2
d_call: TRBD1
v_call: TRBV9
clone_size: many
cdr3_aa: CASSVGQGTYGYTF
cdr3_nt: TGTGCCAGCAGCGTAGGACAGGGGACCTATGGCTACACCTTC

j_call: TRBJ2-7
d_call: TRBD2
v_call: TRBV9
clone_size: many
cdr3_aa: CASSVLATSGVEEQYF
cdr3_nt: TGTGCCAGCAGCGTCCTTGCGACTAGCGGGGTGGAGGAGCAGTACTTC

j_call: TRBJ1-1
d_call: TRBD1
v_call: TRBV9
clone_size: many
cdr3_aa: CASSPAGGRGTEAFF
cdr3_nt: TGTGCCAGCAGCCCAGCAGGGGGACGGGGCACTGAAGCTTTCTTT

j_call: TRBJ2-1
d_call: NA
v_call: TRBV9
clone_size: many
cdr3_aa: CASSLQGNEQFF
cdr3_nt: TGTGCCAGCAGCTTGCAGGGAAATGAGCAGTTCTTC

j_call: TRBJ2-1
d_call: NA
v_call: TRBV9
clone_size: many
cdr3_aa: CASSQGTPGDEQFF
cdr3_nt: TGTGCCAGCAGCCAAGGGACGCCGGGAGATGAGCAGTTCTTC

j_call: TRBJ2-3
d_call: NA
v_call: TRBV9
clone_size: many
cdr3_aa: CASSVASGLPDTQYF
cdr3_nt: TGTGCCAGCAGCGTAGCTTCAGGCTTGCCAGATACGCAGTATTTT

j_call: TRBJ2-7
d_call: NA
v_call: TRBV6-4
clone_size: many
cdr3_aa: CASRGRDKTSYEQYF
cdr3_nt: TGTGCCAGCAGGGGACGGGACAAGACGTCCTACGAGCAGTACTTC

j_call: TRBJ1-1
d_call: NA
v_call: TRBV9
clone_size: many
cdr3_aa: CASSPTVEMNTEAFF
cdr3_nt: TGTGCCAGCAGCCCGACGGTAGAGATGAACACTGAAGCTTTCTTT

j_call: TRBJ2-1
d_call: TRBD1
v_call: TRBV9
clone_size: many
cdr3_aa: CASSVSTGSYNEQFF
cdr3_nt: TGTGCCAGCAGCGTATCGACAGGGTCCTACAATGAGCAGTTCTTC

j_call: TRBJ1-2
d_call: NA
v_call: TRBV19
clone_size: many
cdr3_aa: CASMFGGYTF
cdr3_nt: TGTGCCAGTATGTTTGGAGGCTACACCTTC

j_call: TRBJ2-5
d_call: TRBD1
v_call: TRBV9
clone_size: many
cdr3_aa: CASSSRTGTETQYF
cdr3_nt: TGTGCCAGCAGCTCTAGGACAGGGACGGAGACCCAGTACTTC

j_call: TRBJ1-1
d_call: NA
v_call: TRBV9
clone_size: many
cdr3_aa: CASSMGDNRANTEAFF
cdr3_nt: TGTGCCAGCAGCATGGGGGATAACAGGGCAAACACTGAAGCTTTCTTT

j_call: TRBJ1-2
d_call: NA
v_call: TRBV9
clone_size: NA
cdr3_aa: CASSVEEFLGYTF
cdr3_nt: TGTGCCAGCAGCGTAGAGGAGTTTCTTGGCTACACCTTC

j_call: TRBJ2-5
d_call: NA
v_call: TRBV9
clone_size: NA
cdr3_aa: CASSVGSGSHQETQYF
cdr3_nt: TGTGCCAGCAGCGTAGGGTCAGGGTCCCACCAAGAGACCCAGTACTTC

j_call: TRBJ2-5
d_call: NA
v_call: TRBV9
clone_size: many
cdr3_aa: CASSVDQGGRTETQYF
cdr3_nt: TGTGCCAGCAGCGTAGACCAGGGAGGTAGAACGGAGACCCAGTACTTC

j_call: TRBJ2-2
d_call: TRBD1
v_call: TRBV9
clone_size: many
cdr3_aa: CASSADRGTGELFF
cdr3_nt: TGTGCCAGCAGCGCAGACAGGGGGACCGGGGAGCTGTTTTTT

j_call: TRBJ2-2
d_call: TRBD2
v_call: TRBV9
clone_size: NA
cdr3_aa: CASSSPGLGRGKTNTGELFF
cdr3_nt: TGTGCCAGCAGCTCACCGGGACTAGGAAGGGGAAAAACGAACACCGGGGAGCTGTTTTTT

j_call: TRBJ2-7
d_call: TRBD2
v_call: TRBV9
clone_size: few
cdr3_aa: CASSVQMGQRGEQYF
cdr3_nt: TGTGCCAGCAGCGTACAGATGGGCCAGCGGGGAGAGCAGTACTTC

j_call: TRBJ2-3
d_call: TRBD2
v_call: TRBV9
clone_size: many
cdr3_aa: CASSAERGAPIDTQYF
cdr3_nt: TGTGCCAGCAGCGCCGAGCGGGGAGCACCAATAGATACGCAGTATTTT

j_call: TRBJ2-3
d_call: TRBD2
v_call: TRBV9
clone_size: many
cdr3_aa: CASSVGGLGSADTQYF
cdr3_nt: TGTGCCAGCAGCGTAGGCGGACTAGGTAGTGCAGATACGCAGTATTTT

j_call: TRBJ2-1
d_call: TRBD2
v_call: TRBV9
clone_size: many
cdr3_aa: CASSVTAGVIDEQFF
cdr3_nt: TGTGCCAGCAGCGTAACAGCGGGAGTGATAGATGAGCAGTTCTTC

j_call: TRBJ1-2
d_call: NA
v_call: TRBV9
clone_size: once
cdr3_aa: CASSVGQTYGYTF
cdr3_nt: TGTGCCAGCAGCGTAGGACAGACCTATGGCTACACCTTC

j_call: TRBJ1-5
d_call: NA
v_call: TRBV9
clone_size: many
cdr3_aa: CASSVGAPRGNQPQHF
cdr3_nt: TGTGCCAGCAGCGTAGGGGCGCCCAGGGGCAATCAGCCCCAGCATTTT

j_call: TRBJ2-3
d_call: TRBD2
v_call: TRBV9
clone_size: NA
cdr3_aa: CASSVDLAVTDTQYF
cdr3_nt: TGTGCCAGCAGCGTAGACCTAGCGGTAACAGATACGCAGTATTTT

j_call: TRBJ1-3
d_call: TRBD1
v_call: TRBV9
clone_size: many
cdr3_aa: CASSGGQGRGNTIYF
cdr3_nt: TGTGCCAGCAGCGGAGGACAGGGAAGGGGAAACACCATATATTTT

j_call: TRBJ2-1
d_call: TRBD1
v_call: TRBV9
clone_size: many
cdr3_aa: CASSVRQGIDNEQFF
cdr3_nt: TGTGCCAGCAGCGTGCGACAGGGGATTGACAATGAGCAGTTCTTC

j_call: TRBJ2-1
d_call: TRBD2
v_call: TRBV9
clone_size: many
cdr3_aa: CASSVLAGGPGNEQFF
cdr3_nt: TGTGCCAGCAGCGTTCTAGCGGGAGGGCCGGGCAATGAGCAGTTCTTC

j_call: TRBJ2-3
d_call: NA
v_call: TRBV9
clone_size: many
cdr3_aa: CASSVGVTDTQYF
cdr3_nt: TGTGCCAGCAGCGTAGGAGTCACAGATACGCAGTATTTT